The 11 T cell receptor beta chains below were found in one sample sequenced in a study of cytomegalovirus exposure and HLA in healthy donors. PCR used 60 Vbeta primers and 13 Jbeta primers. Sequencing was performed with immunoSEQ multiplex PCR; in TCRdb, only in-frame clones are kept and a portion is missing. The sample lists around 110,000 clones; around three fifths were seen once. The sequencing sample was made of PBMCs. The receptors derive from a woman aged 40 to 50 in good health and CMV-seropositive.

This clone turned up a few times. This chain joins TRBV27 and TRBJ1-1, with D perhaps matching TRBD1 (5 bases). Germline V lookup: CDR1 MNHEY, CDR2 SMNVEV (reference sequence). The ends were cut back, 2 bases at V and 3 bases at J, with 10 bases in the middle. The CDR3 covers 14 residues. This CDR3 is CASSLLRGDTEAFF. As DNA, the CDR3 is TGTGCCAGCAGTTTACTGCGGGGGGACACTGAAGCTTTCTTT.

This chain links TRBV2 with TRBJ2-3, with 10 bases lining up with TRBD2. The CDR3 is made up of 16 amino acids. CDR1 is SNHLY and CDR2 is FYNNEI in the germline V gene. J lost 7 bases, V lost 0 bases, and 7 bases had no gene match. The CDR3 here is CASSEAASGRAHTQYF. The CDR3 DNA reads as TGTGCCAGCAGTGAAGCAGCTAGCGGGAGAGCGCATACGCAGTATTTT.

Only one count was recorded for this clone. This rearrangement joins TRBV28 to TRBJ2-7, with D uncertain. Germline V lookup: CDR1 MDHEN, CDR2 SYDVKM. This CDR3 has 13 residues. V dropped 3 bases and J dropped 0 bases, with 6 bases sitting between them. The CDR3, as DNA: TGTGCCAGCAGTTTGACAAGCTCCTACGAGCAGTACTTC. It specifies CASSLTSSYEQYF.

The rearrangement joins TRBV6-1 to TRBJ1-2, with 10 bases that match TRBD1. Germline lookup yields CDR1 MNHNS and CDR2 SASEGT. There are 14 residues in the CDR3. Losses at the gene ends were 7 bases for V and 7 bases for J; bases not matched to a gene: 9. This CDR3 reads CASTVDRGSTGYTF. The CDR3 region has the DNA TGTGCCAGCACGGTGGACAGGGGGTCCACTGGCTACACCTTC.

The rearrangement uses TRBV6-5 and TRBJ2-2; 7 bases are a match to TRBD1. This CDR3 contains 15 residues. J gave up 1 base and V 6 bases, and 5 bases lay outside the gene matches. In germline, CDR1 is MNHEY, CDR2 SVGAGI. As DNA, the CDR3 is TGTGCCAGCAGGTGGGGACAGATGAACACCGGGGAGCTGTTTTTT. Translation gives CASRWGQMNTGELFF.

This clone has just a few counts. The chain recombines TRBV19 with TRBJ1-1; D remains ambiguous. Trimming removed 6 bases from V and 0 bases from J, with 8 bases in between. The CDR3 totals 13 residues. Per the germline V gene, CDR1 is LNHDA and CDR2 is SQIVND (reference sequence). For the CDR3, the DNA is TGTGCCAGTAGCACGACATTGAACACTGAAGCTTTCTTT. Its translation is CASSTTLNTEAFF.

The chain couples TRBV25-1 to TRBJ2-1; possibly TRBD2 for D (7 bases). Trimming took off 2 bases at V and 6 bases at J, with 17 bases between the two ends. The CDR3 totals 16 residues. The germline gives CDR1 MGHDK, CDR2 SYGVNS. CDR3 nucleotides: TGTGCCAGCAGTGAAAGCGGGACATTGGGGGTCAATGAGCAGTTCTTC. It yields the protein CASSESGTLGVNEQFF.

The rearrangement joins TRBV11-3 to TRBJ2-3; the match to TRBD2 covers 14 bases. Germline CDR1 and CDR2: SGHNT and YENEEA. CDR3 length: 16 amino acids. V lost 6 bases, J lost 3 bases, and 5 bases stayed unmatched. CDR3 sequence (DNA): TGTGCCAGCAGTCAAAGGACTAGCGGGGGGACAGATACGCAGTATTTT. This encodes CASSQRTSGGTDTQYF.

Comments on this clone: One junction end disagrees with the germline gene, perhaps due to a read error. V gene TRBV7-9 combines with J gene TRBJ2-7, with D hard to call. The CDR3 runs to 12 residues. The germline V gene encodes CDR1 SEHNR and CDR2 FQNEAQ (reference sequence). The CDR3 nucleotides are TGTGCCAGCAGCTTAGCCGGGTACGAGCAGTGCTTC. Amino acids: CASSLAGYEQCF.

V gene TRBV5-4 combines with J gene TRBJ1-2, with D maybe TRBD1 (5 bases). Germline assignment: CDR1 SGHNT and CDR2 YYREEE (reference sequence). This CDR3 is built from 14 residues. V lost 4 bases and J 4 bases, leaving 14 bases between the germline ends. The CDR3 DNA reads as TGTGCCAGCAGCCCGGCGGGGGGTGGCTATGGCTACACCTTC. It yields the protein CASSPAGGGYGYTF.

This clone was seen a few times. The junction departs from germline at one end; a sequencing error may be responsible. The chain recombines TRBV6-1 with TRBJ2-7, with D unresolved. CDR3 size: 14 residues. Germline CDR1 MNHNS, CDR2 SASEGT. CDR3 nucleotide sequence: TGTGCCAGCAGCGAAGGTCCAGGAACCTACGAGCAGTACTTC. The encoded protein is CASSEGPGTYEQYF.